These 17 T cell receptor beta chains came from one sample sequenced in a study of tumor and adjacent non-tumor tissue in lung cancer. This sample's RNA came from whole unsorted tissue. This non-tumor lung sample came from over 3 cm beyond the tumor edge. The library came from three nested PCR rounds adapted from ARM-PCR protocols. A single record per CDR3 protein comes from TCRdb applying MiXCR to the multiplex PCR reads. The repertoire holds 50,000 or so distinct CDR3 sequences, about 79% seen once, with approximately 23% in the top ten. The source material was distant non-tumor lung tissue. These receptor sequences come from a woman aged 55 to 70 with non-small cell lung cancer.

As for this clonotype: This sequence may be a read error, since a much larger clone differs from it by one base. The V and J genes are TRBV5-1 and TRBJ2-5; tentative D call: TRBD2 (5 bases). The CDR3 length is 12 residues. Per germline, CDR1 SGHRS and CDR2 YFSETQ. In nucleotides, the CDR3 is TGCACCAGCAGCTTGGAGGCGGAGACCCAGTACTTC. Protein product: CTSSLEAETQYF. The whole variable domain, filled in from reference TRBV5-1 and TRBJ2-5, reads KAGVTQTPRYLIKTRGQQVTLSCSPISGHRSVSWYQQTPGQGLQFLFEYFSETQRNKGNFPGRFSGRQFSNSRSEMNVSTLELGDSALYLCTSSLEAETQYFGPGTRLLVL.

Concerning this clonotype: One end of the junction varies from germline; a read error may be responsible. This CDR3 reads CASTSSTDRQYF. The CDR3 nucleotides are TGTGCCAGCACTTCTAGCACGGATAGGCAGTATTTT. The chain is built from TRBV6-6 and TRBJ2-3; TRBD2 might be the D (5 bases). Germline V lookup: CDR1 MNHNY, CDR2 SVGAGI (reference sequence). The CDR3 has 12 amino acids.

With respect to this clonotype: The CDR3 does not close with the conserved phenylalanine or tryptophan, likely indicating a read error. The chain couples TRBV6-1 to TRBJ1-5; D may be TRBD1 (6 bases). CDR3 length equals 15 residues. Germline V lookup: CDR1 MNHNS, CDR2 SASEGT. V lost 6 bases to trimming and J lost 10 bases, with 22 bases between them. CDR3 bases: TGTGCCAGCAGGGAGAGGTCAGGGGCAAGACAACCCCAGCATCTT. It encodes CASRERSGARQPQHL.

On this clonotype itself: Compared with germline, one end of the junction differs, possibly owing to a read error. The chain uses TRBV4-1 and TRBJ1-2; no clear D. The length of the CDR3 is 14 residues. Germline V gene lookup returns CDR1 MGHRA and CDR2 YSYEKL. Written as DNA, the CDR3 is TGCACCAGCAGCCAAACCGCCGGCCTCTATGGCTTCACCTTC. It translates to CTSSQTAGLYGFTF.

A few counts support this clonotype. The junction shows a germline mismatch at one end, possibly a read error. The chain employs TRBV12-3 or TRBV12-4 and TRBJ2-3; TRBD2 matches 8 bases. The CDR3 consists of 17 residues. This CDR3 is CVSSLLSAGGETDTQYF. In DNA form, the CDR3 reads TGTGTCAGCAGTTTACTATCGGCGGGAGGTGAGACAGATACGCAGTATTTT.

CDR3 in amino acids: CASSQARTGTEQYV. The CDR3 DNA sequence: TGCGCCAGCAGCCAGGCGAGGACAGGGACGGAGCAGTACGTC. This chain links TRBV4-3 with TRBJ2-7; 8 bases line up with TRBD1. Germline lookup yields CDR1 LGHNA and CDR2 YSLEER. CDR3 length: 14 residues. V was clipped by 3 bases and J by 7 bases; unmatched bases: 8.

The chain uses TRBV6-5 and TRBJ2-5; D gene unclear. This CDR3 is built from 14 residues. Germline V gene data show CDR1 as MNHEY and CDR2 as SVGAGI. Trimming took 5 bases from V and 3 from J, leaving 13 bases between them. The CDR3 loop reads CASSALRKEETQYF. Written as DNA, the CDR3 is TGTGCCAGCAGTGCCCTGAGAAAGGAAGAGACCCAGTACTTC.

V gene TRBV7-3 combines with J gene TRBJ2-1; D is ambiguous. The CDR3 runs 15 residues. Germline CDR1 is SGHTA and CDR2 is FQGTGA. Trimming cost V 1 base and J 1 base, with 8 bases left between them. The CDR3 nucleotides read TGTGCCAGCAGCTTAATCCGAGATTCCTACAATGAGCAGTTCTTC. Residues: CASSLIRDSYNEQFF.

A word on this clonotype: The junction does not match germline at one end; this may be a read error. V is TRBV4-3 and J is TRBJ2-4; D unresolved. CDR1 is LGHNA and CDR2 is YSLEER in the germline V gene. This CDR3 region has 15 residues. The CDR3 bases are TGTGCCAGCAGCTTGAGGACCGGTGAGAGAAACATCCAGTACTTC. Encoded protein: CASSLRTGERNIQYF.

Notes on this clonotype: Given a much more abundant clone one base away, this may be a read error. V usage is TRBV5-4 and J usage is TRBJ2-1; 8 bases align to TRBD2. The CDR3 covers 14 residues. CDR1 is SGHNT, CDR2 YYREEE, per germline (reference sequence). Written as DNA, the CDR3 is TGTGCCAGCATCTTGCCTAGCGGGTACAATGAGCAGTTCTTC. Its translation: CASILPSGYNEQFF.

As to this clonotype: Germline and junction disagree at one end, which may indicate a read error. The rearrangement links TRBV29-1 to TRBJ1-1; 9 bases align to TRBD1. Germline V gene data show CDR1 as SQVTM and CDR2 as ANQGSEA. The CDR3 runs to 13 residues. The CDR3 loop is CSVAGTGNTETFF. The CDR3 DNA follows: TGCAGCGTCGCCGGGACAGGGAACACTGAAACTTTCTTT.

To note about this clonotype: This could be a read error, since a much larger clone is one nucleotide away. J is TRBJ2-5 and V is TRBV28; D call uncertain. Germline-derived CDR1 and CDR2 are MDHEN and SYDVKM. V lost 5 bases, J lost 6 bases, and 19 bases lay in between. The CDR3 sequence is 15 residues long. The CDR3 sequence: CASSTGGTWEKTQYF. The CDR3 DNA is TGTGCCAGCAGTACGGGTGGAACCTGGGAAAAGACCCAGTACTTC.

In the case of this clonotype: A read error is likely, as this CDR3 ends without the conserved phenylalanine or tryptophan. The chain uses TRBV28 and TRBJ2-3; perhaps TRBD2 as D (5 bases). This CDR3 has 14 amino acids. Trimming removed 9 bases from V and 1 base from J, with 14 bases in between. The germline V gene encodes CDR1 MDHEN and CDR2 SYDVKM. DNA of the CDR3: TGTGCCAGTAGGCCGGGAACTTGCACAGATACGCAGTATTTA. Its protein is CASRPGTCTDTQYL.

Ten or more counts support this clonotype. The chain recombines TRBV6-2 or TRBV6-3 with TRBJ1-5; no clear D gene. From germline, CDR1 is MNHEY and CDR2 SVGEGT. This CDR3 has 16 residues. Trimming shortened V by 8 bases and J by 2 bases, and 19 bases separated the two germline ends. The CDR3 DNA is TGTGCCAGCCTCGGGCAGGCGCGAACTGGCAATCAGCCCCAGCATTTT. It translates to CASLGQARTGNQPQHF.

Judged by abundance, this clonotype is medium-sized (0.01 to 0.1%). The rearrangement uses TRBV11-2 and TRBJ1-1; maybe TRBD1 (5 bases). Germline CDR1 is SGHAT and CDR2 is FQNNGV. This CDR3 region has 11 residues. Trimming took off 3 bases at V and 8 bases at J, with 7 bases between the two ends. The CDR3 sequence: CASSFPGEAFF. The CDR3 nucleotides are TGTGCCAGCAGCTTCCCAGGGGAAGCTTTCTTT.

Judged by abundance, this clonotype is medium-sized (0.01 to 0.1%). The chain recombines TRBV6-6 with TRBJ2-3; D is unclear. This CDR3 has 16 residues. Germline assignment: CDR1 MNHNY and CDR2 SVGAGI (reference sequence). With 0 bases removed from V and 5 bases from J, the gap between germline ends came to 15 bases. As DNA, the CDR3 is TGTGCCAGCAGTTACTCGCGGCTAGGTGGTTTAGATACGCAGTATTTT. It specifies CASSYSRLGGLDTQYF.

This clonotype was observed many times. This chain joins TRBV12-3 or TRBV12-4 and TRBJ2-4; D uncertain. The CDR3 is 16 residues long. V gave up 2 bases and J gave up 0 bases, with 11 bases separating them. In DNA, the CDR3 is TGTGCCAGCAGTTTAATCACCCAACTAGCCAAAAACATTCAGTACTTC. It yields the protein CASSLITQLAKNIQYF.